The clone carrying this TCR beta chain was recorded a few times. After extraction with the RNeasy kit, 0.5 to 1 ug of the RNA was reverse transcribed using random hexamers. Multiplex immunoSEQ PCR targeted 54 Vbeta and 13 Jbeta TCR beta segments. MiXCR, run by TCRdb on the immunoSEQ multiplex PCR reads, gives a single entry per CDR3 protein. The table lists under 200,000 distinct CDR3 sequences, about 95% of them singletons. The V gene lost 1 base and the J gene lost 1 base, with 10 bases spanning the gap. The CDR3 extends over 15 amino acids. Germline values: CDR1 SGHAT, CDR2 FQNNGV. This sample was included in a study of CD8 T cells in Susac syndrome. Sequencing targeted TCR beta in T cells from blood (CD8+ and CD4+). Through negative isolation, CD4+ and CD8+ T cells were obtained, while TEMRA cells were enriched using FACS.

The source of this sequence is a human donor in good health. V usage is TRBV11-2 and J usage is TRBJ1-1; D is possibly TRBD1 (5 bases). Sequenced input: CD4+ T cells from PBMCs. The CDR3 protein is CASSLVGAGNTEAFF. CDR3 DNA: TGTGCCAGCAGCTTAGTAGGGGCAGGGAACACTGAAGCTTTCTTT.